The following is a TCR beta chain sequence with its context. What this receptor recognizes is not known. Nothing much larger sits one base from this clone, and base qualities are not available. The entry originates in a study of cytomegalovirus exposure and HLA in healthy donors (dated by TCRdb to the late 2010s). In the study overall: An earlier analysis of approximately 590 of the donors reported approximately 270 Gb of sequence data and some 120 million unique TCR beta sequences from roughly 180 million T cells. A separate validation cohort of about 110 different subjects was used in addition to the roughly 620-subject first cohort. The study was designed to test whether signatures of past pathogen exposure could be identified by cataloging public T cell receptors. Four to six DR-DQ haplotypes were handled as single units for association and clustering because linkage in the cohort was strong. A later genetic analysis used genome-wide SNP genotypes for about 65% of the 666 donors, treating that subset as a discovery cohort. Among the roughly 400 genotyped donors, about 85% belonged to the genetic ancestry cluster associated with self-reported Caucasian donors. A later analysis re-analyzed previously published TCR beta repertoires from roughly 600 donors and added high-resolution HLA genotyping to study TCR occurrence patterns. High-throughput TCR immunosequencing, statistical association of individual TCRs with disease status, and machine learning were combined to predict cytomegalovirus infection status. Donor age, sex, ethnicity and CMV serostatus were compiled alongside the repertoire data. About 300 gigabases of sequencing data and around 90 million unique TCR sequences made up an early release that covered approximately 700 HLA-typed donors. The later analysis used no new phenotypic data to find candidate immune exposures, relying instead on TCR beta sequences and their occurrence across donors. Among roughly 400 genotyped donors of the cohort, an average of approximately 240,000 unique TCR beta nucleotide sequences was sequenced per donor, of which about 19% were non-productive. The study profiled the T cell repertoires of hundreds of subjects by immunosequencing and related them to cytomegalovirus serostatus. Both class I and class II loci were covered by HLA typing, at four-digit resolution. All discovery cohort repertoires had been generated using a single sequencing platform. To decide whether each TCR beta V gene segment behaved as functional or pseudogenic, an earlier analysis of some 600 of the donors relied on high-throughput TCR beta sequencing. The number of donors typed differed by locus, with roughly 629-640 for A, B, C, DRB1 and DQB1, over 500 for DQA1, approximately 580 for DPA1, and some 470 for DPB1.

Library method: the immunoSEQ multiplex PCR assay. For the multiplex PCR, a mixture combining 60 forward primers for TCR Vbeta segments and 13 reverse primers for TCR Jbeta segments was used. The CDR3 region of rearranged TCR beta genes was amplified from genomic DNA with a multiplex PCR assay. The amplified TCR beta libraries were sequenced on the Illumina HiSeq System as 87-base-pair reads. The authors processed their data as follows. Across the roughly 700 repertoires, a later analysis counted tens of millions of unique TCR beta chains, 9 million to 14 million of which were shared by at least two donors. To remove PCR and sequencing errors, raw reads were error-corrected and collapsed into unique sequences using a nearest-neighbor algorithm that merged closely related sequences. CDR3 sequences were aligned to IMGT reference sequences to assign V, D and J gene segments. For a sequence to be retained, a match of at least six nucleotides was required to both a V gene segment and a J gene segment. A rearrangement was called productive if the CDR3 had no stop codons and remained in frame with V and J, and every other rearrangement was called non-productive. Following IMGT convention, CDR3 was defined as the stretch from the second conserved V-encoded cysteine to the conserved J-encoded phenylalanine. The earlier analysis of fewer than 700 of the donors excluded sequences that lacked an unambiguous match to a single V gene segment. An earlier analysis of a few hundred of the donors classified V segments as functional when productive rearrangements were above 56.7% and as segregating when the standard deviation between donors was above 5%. To diagnose cytomegalovirus status from the catalog of TCR beta chain sequences, a statistical classification framework was built. V and J gene assignment, in a later analysis, came from comparing TCR nucleotide sequences with IMGT/GENE-DB human TR gene sequences. Using the TCRdist pipeline, a later analysis assigned CDR3 sequences along with most-parsimonious VDJ recombination scenarios. A later analysis defined each TCR beta chain by its CDR3 amino acid sequence plus V-gene family, and excluded reads lacking a unique V-gene family. In a later analysis, some 600 highly shared, low-generation-probability nucleotide sequences were removed to address suspected cross-contamination and a sequencing artifact. A later analysis calculated a clonal expansion index for each public chain from normalized within-repertoire ranks of inferred template counts. In a later analysis, generation probabilities were computed with a VDJ recombination model fitted to out-of-frame rearrangements, and the resulting probabilities were checked against IGoR. Hypergeometric tests were used in a later analysis to score TCR-TCR, TCR-HLA and TCR-CMV co-occurrence, with a repertoire-size bias correction applied to the TCR pairs. To estimate false discovery rates, a later analysis permuted the HLA or CMV assignments 20 times. A later analysis grouped co-occurring TCRs with DBSCAN, adding TCRdist sequence similarity when clustering within HLA-allele-positive subsets. Repertoires with fewer than 30,000 or more than 120,000 public chains, plus five repertoires with anomalous nucleotide sharing, were excluded from co-occurrence clustering. TCRdb obtained this table from immuneACCESS and retained in-frame rearrangements with V and J assigned. These tables miss some clones; where compared with another copy, unresolved V genes account for less than half of the shortfall, and the remainder is unexplained. D and trimming come from the DNA, and the V and J calls and clone size come from that table. The sample records some 140,000 clones, less than 80% of which are singletons. Of the sample, around 9.1% is held by the ten largest clones.

Trimming at the junction amounts to 5 bases on V and 8 bases on J, and the germline ends lie 9 bases apart. CDR1 SNHLY and CDR2 FYNNEI are derived from the germline V gene. Taken from cysteine to phenylalanine, the CDR3 has 12 residues. The retained sequence is limited to the CDR3, 36 bases, with the frame set at the first base. The cohort consisted of 600 to 750 healthy bone marrow donors. All cohort members were sampled while nominally healthy, although unrecorded immune exposures were likely present. The donor tested CMV seropositive, placing the donor among the 289 seropositive members of the cohort. A peripheral blood sample was collected from each donor, and TCR beta sequencing was performed on peripheral blood mononuclear cells. Genomic DNA was extracted from the blood cell samples with the Qiagen DNeasy Blood Extraction Kit. The full study reports these points: Because HLA typing was missing for some donors at each locus, association tests included only the typed subset. A group of highly shared sequence variants was considered likely to be a technical artifact of the sequencing pipeline. It was suggested by the authors that the approach could potentially be generalized to other disease states and immunological phenotypes. Sequencing depth was assumed to be roughly uniform across donors in the presence/absence analyses, though that assumption may not hold. According to a later analysis, TCR association rates differed among HLA loci, with DRB1 alleles showing the most associated TCRs and HLA-C alleles showing the fewest. In vitro tests confirmed that a few of the cytomegalovirus-associated TCR beta chains recognize cytomegalovirus antigens. In a later genetic analysis, a missense DCLRE1C variant was associated with V-gene and J-gene trimming of TCR beta chains, and the association was replicated in an independent cohort. Only TCR beta chains were sequenced in this cohort, and the absence of alpha or paired-chain data limited detectable features. The study gave a list of about 160 TCR beta chains associated with cytomegalovirus. A further reported finding was that TCR beta sequences accurately predicted the HLA-A and HLA-B alleles for most subjects in the first cohort. A later genetic analysis reported fewer N-insertions in productive TCRs among donors in an Asian-associated ancestry cluster than the roughly 650-donor mean. A later analysis found that HLA-associated TCR beta chains were more clonally expanded and had lower generation probabilities than equally common non-associated chains. When HLA alleles, especially DR and DQ, strongly co-occurred, TCR associations were difficult to assign to individual alleles. Most TCR sequences were seen in very few donors, while some public TCRs were found in many individuals. Because counts were too low, about 18 rarely observed V segments, including chromosome 9 orphons, were excluded from the earlier analysis of 587 of the donors. A later analysis associated around 16,000 TCR beta sequences with specific HLA alleles at a false discovery rate of 0.05. In a later analysis, most CMV-associated TCR beta chains were found to appear HLA-restricted, with HLA associations seemingly driven largely by CMV exposure. Correlated functional status among segregating V segments might reflect linkage disequilibrium, but an unknown experimental factor could not be ruled out. Immune exposure information for the cohort was limited to CMV serostatus. Some IMGT-functional V segments, including TRBV6-2 and TRBV6-3, could not be told apart with the 87-base-pair reads, so those segments were excluded. The classifier was reported to diagnose cytomegalovirus status with high specificity and sensitivity in both the original cohort and the validation cohort. Broadly in line with IMGT annotations, most TCR beta V segments showed up in productive rearrangements about 87% or about 30% of the time in an earlier analysis of several hundred of the donors. According to a later analysis, parvovirus B19, influenza, CMV and Epstein-Barr virus appeared linked to several top co-occurrence clusters.

The sample consisted of PBMCs. Rearrangement joined TRBV2 to TRBJ2-2; the D gene cannot be named for sure. The TCR sequence derives from a woman between 45 and 60 years old in good health and CMV-seropositive. The CDR3 reads as follows: CASSQKAGELFF. The DNA sequence is TGTGCCAGCAGTCAAAAAGCGGGGGAGCTGTTTTTT.